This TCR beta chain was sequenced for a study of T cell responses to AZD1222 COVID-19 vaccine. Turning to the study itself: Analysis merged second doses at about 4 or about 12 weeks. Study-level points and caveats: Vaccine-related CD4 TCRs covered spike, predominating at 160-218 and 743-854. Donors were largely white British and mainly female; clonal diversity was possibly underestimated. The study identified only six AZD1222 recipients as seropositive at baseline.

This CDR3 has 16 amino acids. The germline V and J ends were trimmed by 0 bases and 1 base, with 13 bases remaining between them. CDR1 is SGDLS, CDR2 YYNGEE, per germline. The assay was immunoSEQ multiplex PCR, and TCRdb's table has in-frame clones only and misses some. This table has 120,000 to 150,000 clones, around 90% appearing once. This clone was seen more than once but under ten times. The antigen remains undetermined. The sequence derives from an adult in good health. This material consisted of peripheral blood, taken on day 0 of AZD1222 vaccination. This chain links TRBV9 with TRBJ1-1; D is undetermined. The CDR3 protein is CASSVDWRGSNTEAFF. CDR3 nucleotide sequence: TGTGCCAGCAGCGTAGATTGGCGGGGTTCGAACACTGAAGCTTTCTTT.